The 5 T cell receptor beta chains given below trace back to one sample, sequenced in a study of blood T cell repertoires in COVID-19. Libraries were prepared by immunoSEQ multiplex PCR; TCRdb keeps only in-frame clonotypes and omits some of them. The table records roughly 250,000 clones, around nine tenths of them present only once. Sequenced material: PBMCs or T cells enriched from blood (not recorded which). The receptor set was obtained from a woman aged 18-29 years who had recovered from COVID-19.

CDR3 bases: TGCAGCGCGTATAGCGGGGCTACGAACACCGGGGAGCTGTTTTTT. This sequence encodes CSAYSGATNTGELFF. J is TRBJ2-2 and V is TRBV29-1; 8 nucleotides line up with TRBD2. J gave up 0 bases and V 7 bases, and 7 bases lay outside the gene matches. This CDR3 is 15 amino acids long. The germline V gene encodes CDR1 SQVTM and CDR2 ANQGSEA.

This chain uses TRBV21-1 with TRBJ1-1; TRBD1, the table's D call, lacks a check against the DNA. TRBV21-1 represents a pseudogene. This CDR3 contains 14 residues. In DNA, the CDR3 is TGTGCCAGCAGCAAATCGGTGGCAGGGGGCTGGGCTTTCTTT. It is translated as CASSKSVAGGWAFF.

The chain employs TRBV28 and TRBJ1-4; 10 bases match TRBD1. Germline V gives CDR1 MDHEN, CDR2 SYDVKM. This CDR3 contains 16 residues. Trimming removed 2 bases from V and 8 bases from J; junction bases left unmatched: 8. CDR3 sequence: CASSLRTGGVGEKLFF. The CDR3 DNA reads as TGTGCCAGCAGTTTACGGACAGGGGGTGTGGGGGAAAAACTGTTTTTT.

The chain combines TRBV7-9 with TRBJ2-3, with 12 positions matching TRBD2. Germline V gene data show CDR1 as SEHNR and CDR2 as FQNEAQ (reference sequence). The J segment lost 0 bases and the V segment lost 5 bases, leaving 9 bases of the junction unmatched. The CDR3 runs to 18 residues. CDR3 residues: CASSPRRGTSGSTDTQYF. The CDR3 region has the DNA TGTGCCAGCAGCCCGAGGAGGGGGACTAGCGGGAGCACAGATACGCAGTATTTT.

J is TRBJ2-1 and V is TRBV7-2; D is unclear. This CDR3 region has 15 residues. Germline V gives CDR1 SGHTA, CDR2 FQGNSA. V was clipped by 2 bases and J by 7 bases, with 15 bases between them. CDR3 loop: CASSLLRLELNEQFF. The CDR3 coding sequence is TGTGCCAGCAGCTTACTCCGTCTGGAGTTGAATGAGCAGTTCTTC.